The 7 T cell receptor beta chains presented below share a single source sample, sequenced in a study of blood T cell repertoires in COVID-19. Repertoires were generated with immunoSEQ multiplex PCR, while TCRdb's copy carries only in-frame clones and drops some. Of 150,000 to 200,000 clones listed, roughly 88% are singletons. The sequencing input was peripheral blood. The origin of the receptors is a man older than 75 with COVID-19, enrolled during active disease.

The CDR3 region is CASSSGRLYGYTF. The DNA of the CDR3 is TGTGCCAGCAGTTCAGGCCGGCTCTATGGCTACACCTTC. This sequence joins TRBV28 and TRBJ1-2, with D hard to call. Germline assignment: CDR1 MDHEN and CDR2 SYDVKM. V lost 4 bases, J lost 4 bases, and 10 bases lay in between. This CDR3 is 13 amino acids long.

The chain is built from TRBV4-3 and TRBJ1-2, with 7 bases aligning to TRBD1. The junction had 9 bases not matched to a gene; V was cut back by 1 base and J by 7 bases. Germline CDR1 and CDR2: LGHNA and YSLEER. This CDR3 has 15 residues. CDR3: CASSQGGGQLPGYTF. DNA of the CDR3: TGCGCCAGCAGCCAAGGAGGGGGACAGTTACCTGGCTACACCTTC.

V usage is TRBV27 and J usage is TRBJ2-7, with 12 bases matching TRBD1. With 8 bases clipped from V and 6 bases from J, the junction kept 5 bases outside the gene matches. Germline V gives CDR1 MNHEY, CDR2 SMNVEV (reference sequence). The length of the CDR3 is 13 residues. The CDR3 coding sequence is TGTGCCAGCCGAGGGACAGGGGGCGCCGAGCAGTACTTC. As protein: CASRGTGGAEQYF.

This sequence joins TRBV2 and TRBJ2-5; 7 bases fit TRBD1. V lost 4 bases and J lost 1; bases outside the gene matches: 9. Germline V gives CDR1 SNHLY, CDR2 FYNNEI. This CDR3 contains 16 residues. The CDR3 region has the DNA TGTGCCAGCAGTGGAAACAGGGGCAAAACCCAAGAGACCCAGTACTTC. It codes for CASSGNRGKTQETQYF.

This sequence joins TRBV18 and TRBJ2-2; 9 bases are shared with TRBD1. CDR3 size: 16 residues. Germline lookup yields CDR1 KGHSH and CDR2 LQKENI. The trim removed 3 bases at V and 5 bases at J, leaving 7 bases unmatched. CDR3 sequence: CASSPPDRGSTGELFF. In DNA form, the CDR3 reads TGTGCCAGCTCACCGCCGGACAGGGGATCGACCGGGGAGCTGTTTTTT. Looking up the rest from reference TRBV18 and TRBJ2-2 gives the full variable domain: NAGVMQNPRHLVRRRGQEARLRCSPMKGHSHVYWYRQLPEEGLKFMVYLQKENIIDESGMPKERFSAEFPKEGPSILRIQQVVRGDSAAYFCASSPPDRGSTGELFFGEGSRLTVL.

V and J are TRBV4-1 and TRBJ2-7; 8 nucleotides align to TRBD1. The germline CDR1 and CDR2 sequences are MGHRA and YSYEKL. J lost 3 bases, V lost 1 base, and 5 bases had no gene match. CDR3 length equals 15 residues. CDR3 nucleotide sequence: TGCGCCAGCAGCCAAGGAGGACAGGGTCTCTACGAGCAGTACTTC. Encoded protein: CASSQGGQGLYEQYF.

The chain links TRBV2 to TRBJ1-1; D is uncertain. This CDR3 is 13 amino acids long. Trimming pared 3 bases from V and 3 bases from J, leaving 8 bases between. Germline V gives CDR1 SNHLY, CDR2 FYNNEI. The CDR3 nucleotides are TGTGCCAGCAGTGACAGGATACACACTGAAGCTTTCTTT. Translating gives CASSDRIHTEAFF.